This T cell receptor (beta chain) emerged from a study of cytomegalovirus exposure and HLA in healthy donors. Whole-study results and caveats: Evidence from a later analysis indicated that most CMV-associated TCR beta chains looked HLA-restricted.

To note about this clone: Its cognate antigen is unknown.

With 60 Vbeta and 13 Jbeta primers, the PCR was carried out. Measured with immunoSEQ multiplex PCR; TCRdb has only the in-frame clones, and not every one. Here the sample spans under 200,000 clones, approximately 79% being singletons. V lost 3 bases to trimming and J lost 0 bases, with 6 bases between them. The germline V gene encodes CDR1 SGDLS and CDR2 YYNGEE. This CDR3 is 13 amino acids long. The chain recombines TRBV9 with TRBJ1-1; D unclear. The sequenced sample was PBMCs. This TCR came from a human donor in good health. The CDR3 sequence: CASSERMNTEAFF. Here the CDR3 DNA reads TGTGCCAGCAGCGAGCGGATGAACACTGAAGCTTTCTTT. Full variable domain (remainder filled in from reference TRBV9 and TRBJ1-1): DSGVTQTPKHLITATGQRVTLRCSPRSGDLSVYWYQQSLDQGLQFLIQYYNGEERAKGNILERFSAQQFPDLHSELNLSSLELGDSALYFCASSERMNTEAFFGQGTRLTVV.